This T cell receptor beta chain emerged from a study of graft-versus-host responses after intestinal transplantation. Whole-study context: Multivisceral, liver-intestinal, or isolated intestinal transplants were received by the recipients. Induction with anti-thymocyte globulin, then tacrolimus and steroids for about 3 years, was given to all recipients. Points from the study as a whole: Ileal or blood samples showed some GvH clones first, and such clones were also found in recipient marrow. An association linked early post-transplant HvG declines with peak circulating GvH clone levels.

The germline V gene encodes CDR1 SQVTM and CDR2 ANQGSEA. Unmatched junction bases numbered 2, after V lost 7 bases and J lost 1 base. CDR3 size: 12 residues. About this clone itself: Its target is not known.

TCRdb keeps only in-frame clones here, not all; method: immunoSEQ multiplex PCR. Altogether about 90,000 clones are present, roughly 92% being singletons, with the ten largest covering less than 0.4%. The sequence was obtained from a human donor who received an intestinal transplant. The material was unstimulated CD4+ T cells sorted from spleen or lymph node cells, obtained before intestinal transplant. V gene TRBV29-1 combines with J gene TRBJ1-1, with 8 bases aligning to TRBD1. CDR3 nucleotide sequence: TGCAGCGGTGGACAGGGGAACACTGAAGCTTTCTTT. This translates into CSGGQGNTEAFF. The variable domain in full, completed from reference TRBV29-1 and TRBJ1-1, reads SAVISQKPSRDICQRGTSLTIQCQVDSQVTMMFWYRQQPGQSLTLIATANQGSEATYESGFVIDKFPISRPNLTFSTLTVSNMSPEDSSIYLCSGGQGNTEAFFGQGTRLTVV.